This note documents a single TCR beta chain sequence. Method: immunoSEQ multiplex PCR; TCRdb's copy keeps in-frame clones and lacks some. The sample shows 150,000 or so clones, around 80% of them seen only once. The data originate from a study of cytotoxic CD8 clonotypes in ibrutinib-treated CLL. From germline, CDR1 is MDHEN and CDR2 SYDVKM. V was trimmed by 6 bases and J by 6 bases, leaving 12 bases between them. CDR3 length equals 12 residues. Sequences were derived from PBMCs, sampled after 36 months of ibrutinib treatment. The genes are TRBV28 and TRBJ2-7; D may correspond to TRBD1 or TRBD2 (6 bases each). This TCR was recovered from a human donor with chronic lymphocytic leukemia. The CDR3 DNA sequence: TGTGCCAGCAGCGAGGGGGGTTTCGAGCAGTACTTC. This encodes CASSEGGFEQYF.